Described below is a single T cell receptor beta chain sequence and its context. The antigen remains unidentified. Unexposed donor CD4+ T cells date from about 2010-2018, before the COVID-19 pandemic. The cells were cultured for about ten days before CD4+ T cells were isolated. Some clones are missing from TCRdb's copy, which holds only in-frame ones; the method was immunoSEQ multiplex PCR. The repertoire holds 25,000 to 30,000 clones, with roughly 76% as singletons. The CDR3 has 14 residues. Per germline, CDR1 MNHEY and CDR2 SVGAGI. V was pared by 9 bases and J by 8 bases, with 19 bases between. This record belongs to a study of CD4 T cells in relation to SARS-CoV-2 and coronaviruses. Across the whole study: After around 10 days of antigen culture, PBMC TCR beta CDR3s were sequenced. Shared crossreactive spike epitopes were mapped to their HLA restriction.

Study-level findings and limits: Approximately 65% of donors had memory CD4+ clonotypes crossrecognizing SARS-CoV-2 and common cold coronavirus spike. Compared with monoreactive clones, crossreactive clones showed significantly weaker SARS-CoV-2 expansion.

The receptor's source is a human donor in good health. This rearrangement joins TRBV6-5 to TRBJ1-4; D possibly corresponds to TRBD1 (6 bases). Sequenced material: CD4+ T cells from PBMCs, cultured in vitro. In nucleotides, the CDR3 is TGTGCCAGTTGGAGGGGGGTTTGGGGCGAAAAACTGTTTTTT. Amino acid sequence: CASWRGVWGEKLFF.